The rows below give T cell receptor beta chains drawn from one sample of a study of identical twins. TCRdb passed the 5' RACE reads through MiXCR, listing each CDR3 protein once. This sample has around 470,000 distinct CDR3 sequences, with about 14% found just once. The sample was also reused in another study, on yellow fever vaccine responses in identical twins.

Input material: CD4+ T cells sorted from blood. These receptors all come from a woman between 18 and 30 years old in good health. Both conserved end residues are part of each CDR3. The order of the fields is clone size, J gene, V gene, D gene, CDR3 protein, CDR3 DNA. The D gene is left open where the match is weak. Clone sizes are given selectively: once, few, many, or a class where the clone is expanded.

clone size: many
J gene: TRBJ2-7
V gene: TRBV28
D gene: -
CDR3 protein: CASSLTGRYEQYF
CDR3 DNA: TGTGCCAGCAGTCTAACAGGGAGGTACGAGCAGTACTTC

clone size: few
J gene: TRBJ2-1
V gene: TRBV15
D gene: TRBD2
CDR3 protein: CATTWTSGRGDNEQFF
CDR3 DNA: TGTGCCACCACCTGGACTAGCGGGCGCGGGGACAATGAGCAGTTCTTC

clone size: few
J gene: TRBJ1-1
V gene: TRBV7-9
D gene: -
CDR3 protein: CASSFYKTGNTEAFF
CDR3 DNA: TGTGCCAGCAGCTTCTACAAGACAGGAAACACTGAAGCTTTCTTT

clone size: -
J gene: TRBJ2-7
V gene: TRBV29-1
D gene: TRBD1
CDR3 protein: CSVVGQAYEQYF
CDR3 DNA: TGCAGCGTTGTGGGACAGGCCTACGAGCAGTACTTC

clone size: -
J gene: TRBJ2-7
V gene: TRBV27
D gene: -
CDR3 protein: CASRSLGGSYEQYF
CDR3 DNA: TGTGCCAGCAGGTCATTAGGGGGCTCCTACGAGCAGTACTTC

clone size: few
J gene: TRBJ2-7
V gene: TRBV6-1
D gene: TRBD1
CDR3 protein: CASRATGRNEQYF
CDR3 DNA: TGTGCCAGCAGGGCGACAGGGCGGAACGAGCAGTACTTC

clone size: many
J gene: TRBJ2-7
V gene: TRBV12-3/TRBV12-4
D gene: -
CDR3 protein: CASSLEYEQYF
CDR3 DNA: TGTGCCAGCAGTTTGGAGTACGAGCAGTACTTC

clone size: -
J gene: TRBJ1-1
V gene: TRBV20-1
D gene: -
CDR3 protein: CSARAAEAFF
CDR3 DNA: TGCAGTGCTAGGGCCGCTGAAGCTTTCTTT

clone size: many
J gene: TRBJ2-5
V gene: TRBV4-3
D gene: -
CDR3 protein: CASSHTQGYQETQYF
CDR3 DNA: TGCGCCAGCAGCCACACTCAGGGATACCAAGAGACCCAGTACTTC

clone size: few
J gene: TRBJ2-3
V gene: TRBV29-1
D gene: TRBD1
CDR3 protein: CSVFSGTGTDTQYF
CDR3 DNA: TGCAGCGTTTTTTCCGGGACAGGGACAGATACGCAGTATTTT

clone size: -
J gene: TRBJ2-1
V gene: TRBV4-2
D gene: -
CDR3 protein: CASSQELGGLLNEQFF
CDR3 DNA: TGTGCCAGCAGCCAAGAGCTCGGGGGGCTATTAAATGAGCAGTTCTTC

clone size: -
J gene: TRBJ2-7
V gene: TRBV6-1
D gene: -
CDR3 protein: CASSIGTPPSYEQYF
CDR3 DNA: TGTGCCAGCAGCATCGGGACACCACCCTCCTACGAGCAGTACTTC

clone size: many
J gene: TRBJ1-5
V gene: TRBV4-3
D gene: -
CDR3 protein: CASSQEAGGNQPQHF
CDR3 DNA: TGCGCCAGCAGCCAAGAAGCAGGGGGCAATCAGCCCCAGCATTTT

clone size: -
J gene: TRBJ2-5
V gene: TRBV5-1
D gene: -
CDR3 protein: CASSPTDRSSETQYF
CDR3 DNA: TGCGCCAGCAGCCCGACGGACAGAAGCTCGGAGACCCAGTACTTC

clone size: many
J gene: TRBJ2-3
V gene: TRBV7-6
D gene: -
CDR3 protein: CASSGQLGNTQYF
CDR3 DNA: TGTGCCAGCAGCGGTCAACTGGGGAATACGCAGTATTTT

clone size: -
J gene: TRBJ2-2
V gene: TRBV7-9
D gene: -
CDR3 protein: CASRKGTGELFF
CDR3 DNA: TGTGCCAGCCGCAAGGGCACCGGGGAGCTGTTTTTT

clone size: few
J gene: TRBJ1-1
V gene: TRBV2
D gene: -
CDR3 protein: CASSERFSGAGLVTEAFF
CDR3 DNA: TGTGCCAGCAGTGAGCGGTTCTCAGGGGCAGGTTTGGTTACTGAAGCTTTCTTT

clone size: many
J gene: TRBJ2-2
V gene: TRBV7-9
D gene: TRBD2
CDR3 protein: CASSPGRFTGELFF
CDR3 DNA: TGTGCCAGCAGCCCCGGGAGGTTCACCGGGGAGCTGTTTTTT

clone size: many
J gene: TRBJ2-1
V gene: TRBV5-1
D gene: TRBD1
CDR3 protein: CASSRGQGEYNEQFF
CDR3 DNA: TGCGCCAGCAGCAGGGGACAGGGGGAATACAATGAGCAGTTCTTC

clone size: -
J gene: TRBJ2-1
V gene: TRBV29-1
D gene: TRBD2
CDR3 protein: CSVGLGLAGSEQFF
CDR3 DNA: TGCAGCGTTGGACTAGGACTAGCGGGGTCTGAGCAGTTCTTC

clone size: many
J gene: TRBJ2-3
V gene: TRBV2
D gene: TRBD1
CDR3 protein: CASTAQGTGDTQYF
CDR3 DNA: TGTGCCAGCACAGCACAGGGGACAGGCGATACGCAGTATTTT

clone size: few
J gene: TRBJ1-1
V gene: TRBV12-3/TRBV12-4
D gene: TRBD1
CDR3 protein: CASSRQGGNTEAFF
CDR3 DNA: TGTGCCAGCAGTCGACAGGGCGGGAACACTGAAGCTTTCTTT

clone size: few
J gene: TRBJ1-1
V gene: TRBV5-1
D gene: -
CDR3 protein: CASSLGPGVTEAFF
CDR3 DNA: TGCGCCAGCAGCTTGGGTCCGGGAGTAACTGAAGCTTTCTTT

clone size: -
J gene: TRBJ1-1
V gene: TRBV9
D gene: -
CDR3 protein: CASSVGGGANTEAFF
CDR3 DNA: TGTGCCAGCAGCGTAGGAGGGGGGGCGAACACTGAAGCTTTCTTT

clone size: few
J gene: TRBJ2-1
V gene: TRBV7-2
D gene: TRBD2
CDR3 protein: CALGGGRAGEQFF
CDR3 DNA: TGTGCGTTGGGGGGGGGACGGGCCGGTGAGCAGTTCTTC

clone size: -
J gene: TRBJ2-1
V gene: TRBV4-2
D gene: TRBD2
CDR3 protein: CASSPSSARGGNEQFF
CDR3 DNA: TGTGCCAGCAGCCCCTCGTCGGCGCGGGGGGGTAATGAGCAGTTCTTC

clone size: -
J gene: TRBJ2-2
V gene: TRBV6-2/TRBV6-3
D gene: TRBD1
CDR3 protein: CASSRGQGGTGELFF
CDR3 DNA: TGTGCCAGCAGCCGTGGACAGGGGGGCACCGGGGAGCTGTTTTTT

clone size: -
J gene: TRBJ2-1
V gene: TRBV20-1
D gene: -
CDR3 protein: CSARIALSYNEQFF
CDR3 DNA: TGCAGTGCTAGGATCGCCCTTTCCTACAATGAGCAGTTCTTC

clone size: -
J gene: TRBJ1-1
V gene: TRBV5-6
D gene: TRBD1
CDR3 protein: CASSFRGQGNTEAFF
CDR3 DNA: TGTGCCAGCAGCTTCCGTGGACAGGGAAACACTGAAGCTTTCTTT

clone size: many
J gene: TRBJ2-1
V gene: TRBV5-8
D gene: TRBD2
CDR3 protein: CASSLELAGAAYNEQFF
CDR3 DNA: TGTGCCAGCAGCTTGGAATTAGCGGGAGCAGCCTACAATGAGCAGTTCTTC

clone size: few
J gene: TRBJ2-3
V gene: TRBV12-3/TRBV12-4
D gene: TRBD1
CDR3 protein: CASRTRQGTDTQYF
CDR3 DNA: TGTGCCAGCAGAACCCGACAGGGAACAGATACGCAGTATTTT

clone size: few
J gene: TRBJ2-5
V gene: TRBV29-1
D gene: -
CDR3 protein: CSVIYKGEQETQYF
CDR3 DNA: TGCAGCGTAATCTACAAGGGGGAGCAAGAGACCCAGTACTTC

clone size: -
J gene: TRBJ2-3
V gene: TRBV10-3
D gene: TRBD2
CDR3 protein: CAITEAGGSDTQYF
CDR3 DNA: TGTGCCATCACCGAAGCGGGAGGGTCAGATACGCAGTATTTT

clone size: many
J gene: TRBJ2-5
V gene: TRBV14
D gene: -
CDR3 protein: CASSQEVRETQYF
CDR3 DNA: TGTGCCAGCAGCCAAGAAGTGCGGGAGACCCAGTACTTC

clone size: -
J gene: TRBJ2-6
V gene: TRBV4-2
D gene: -
CDR3 protein: CASSPQVGSLTSGANVLTF
CDR3 DNA: TGTGCCAGCAGCCCACAGGTGGGGTCTTTGACGTCTGGGGCCAACGTCCTGACTTTC

clone size: -
J gene: TRBJ2-2
V gene: TRBV21-1
D gene: -
CDR3 protein: CASILPRDREKHTGELFF
CDR3 DNA: TGTGCCAGCATCCTACCCCGGGACAGGGAGAAGCACACCGGGGAGCTGTTTTTT

clone size: few
J gene: TRBJ1-1
V gene: TRBV7-8
D gene: TRBD1
CDR3 protein: CASSADRVGTEAFF
CDR3 DNA: TGTGCCAGCAGCGCGGACAGGGTAGGGACTGAAGCTTTCTTT

clone size: -
J gene: TRBJ2-7
V gene: TRBV28
D gene: -
CDR3 protein: CASGDSNPEQYF
CDR3 DNA: TGTGCCAGCGGGGACTCCAATCCGGAGCAGTACTTC

clone size: few
J gene: TRBJ2-3
V gene: TRBV10-3
D gene: -
CDR3 protein: CAIFIGGRTDTQYF
CDR3 DNA: TGTGCCATCTTCATTGGAGGTAGGACAGATACGCAGTATTTT

clone size: few
J gene: TRBJ2-7
V gene: TRBV12-3/TRBV12-4
D gene: TRBD2
CDR3 protein: CASSRSGASDEQYF
CDR3 DNA: TGTGCCAGCAGTCGTAGCGGGGCCTCAGACGAGCAGTACTTC